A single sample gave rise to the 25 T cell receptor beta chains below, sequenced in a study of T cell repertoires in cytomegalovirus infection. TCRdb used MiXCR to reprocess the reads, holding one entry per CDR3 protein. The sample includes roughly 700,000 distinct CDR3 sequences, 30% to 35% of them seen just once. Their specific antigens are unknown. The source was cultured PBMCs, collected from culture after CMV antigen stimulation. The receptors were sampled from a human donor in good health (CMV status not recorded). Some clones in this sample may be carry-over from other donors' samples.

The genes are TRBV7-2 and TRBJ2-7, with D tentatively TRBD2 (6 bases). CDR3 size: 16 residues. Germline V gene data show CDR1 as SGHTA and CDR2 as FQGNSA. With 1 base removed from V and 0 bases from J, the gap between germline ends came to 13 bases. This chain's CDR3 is CASSLVMGGISYEQYF. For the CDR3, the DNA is TGTGCCAGCAGCTTAGTTATGGGCGGGATCTCCTACGAGCAGTACTTC.

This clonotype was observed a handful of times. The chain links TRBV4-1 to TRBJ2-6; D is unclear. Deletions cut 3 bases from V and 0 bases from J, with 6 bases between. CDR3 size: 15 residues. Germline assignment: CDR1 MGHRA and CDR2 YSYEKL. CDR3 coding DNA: TGCGCCAGCAGCCAGGGTCACTCTGGGGCCAACGTCCTGACTTTC. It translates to CASSQGHSGANVLTF.

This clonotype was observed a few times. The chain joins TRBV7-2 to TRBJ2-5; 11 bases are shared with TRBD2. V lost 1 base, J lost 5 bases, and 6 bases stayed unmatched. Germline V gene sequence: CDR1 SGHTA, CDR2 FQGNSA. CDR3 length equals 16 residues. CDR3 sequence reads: CASSLVSGRASETQYF. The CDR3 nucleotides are TGTGCCAGCAGCTTAGTTAGCGGGAGGGCCTCGGAGACCCAGTACTTC.

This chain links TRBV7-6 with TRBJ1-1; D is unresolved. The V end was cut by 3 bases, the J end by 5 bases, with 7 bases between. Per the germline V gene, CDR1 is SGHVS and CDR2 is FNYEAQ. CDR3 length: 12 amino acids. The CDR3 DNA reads TGTGCCAGCAGCTTCGACCCAACTGAAGCTTTCTTT. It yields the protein CASSFDPTEAFF.

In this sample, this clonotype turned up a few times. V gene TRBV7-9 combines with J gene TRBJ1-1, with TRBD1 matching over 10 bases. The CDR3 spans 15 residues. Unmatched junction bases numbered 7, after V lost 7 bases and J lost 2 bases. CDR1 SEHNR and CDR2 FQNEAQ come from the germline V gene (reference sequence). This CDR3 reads CASTPGQGVNTEAFF. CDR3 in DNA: TGTGCCAGCACCCCCGGACAGGGGGTAAACACTGAAGCTTTCTTT.

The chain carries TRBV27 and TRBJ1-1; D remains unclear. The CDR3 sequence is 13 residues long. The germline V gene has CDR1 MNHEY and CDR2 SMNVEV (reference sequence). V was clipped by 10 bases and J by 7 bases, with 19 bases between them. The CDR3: CATQFEGSGEAFF. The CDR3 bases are TGTGCCACCCAGTTTGAGGGTTCGGGTGAAGCTTTCTTT.

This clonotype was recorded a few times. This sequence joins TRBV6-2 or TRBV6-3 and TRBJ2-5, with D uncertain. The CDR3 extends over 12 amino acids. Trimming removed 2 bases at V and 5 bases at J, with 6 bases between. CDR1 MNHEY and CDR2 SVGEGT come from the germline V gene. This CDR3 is CASSYVTETQYF. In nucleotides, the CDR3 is TGTGCCAGCAGTTACGTTACCGAGACCCAGTACTTC.

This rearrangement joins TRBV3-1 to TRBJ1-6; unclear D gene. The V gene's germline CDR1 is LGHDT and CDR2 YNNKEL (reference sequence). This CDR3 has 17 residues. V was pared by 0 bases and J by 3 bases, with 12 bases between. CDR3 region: CASSQDSGGGYNSPLHF. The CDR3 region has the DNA TGTGCCAGCAGCCAAGATTCCGGAGGTGGCTATAATTCACCCCTCCACTTT.

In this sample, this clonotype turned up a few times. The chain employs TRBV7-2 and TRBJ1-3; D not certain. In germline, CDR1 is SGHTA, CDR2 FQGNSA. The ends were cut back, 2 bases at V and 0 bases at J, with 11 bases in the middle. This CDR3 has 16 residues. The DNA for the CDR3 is TGTGCCAGCAGCTTATTGGGTGCGAGCTCTGGAAACACCATATATTTT. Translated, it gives CASSLLGASSGNTIYF.

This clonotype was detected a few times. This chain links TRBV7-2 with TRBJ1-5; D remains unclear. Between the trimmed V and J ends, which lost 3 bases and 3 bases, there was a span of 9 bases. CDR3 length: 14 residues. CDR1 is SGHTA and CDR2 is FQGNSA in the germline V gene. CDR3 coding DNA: TGTGCCAGCAGCTTTAGGTCGCCCAATCAGCCCCAGCATTTT. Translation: CASSFRSPNQPQHF.

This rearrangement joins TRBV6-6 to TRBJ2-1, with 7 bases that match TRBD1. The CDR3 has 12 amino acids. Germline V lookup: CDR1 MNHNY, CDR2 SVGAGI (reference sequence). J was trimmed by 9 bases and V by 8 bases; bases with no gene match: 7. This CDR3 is CASGFRGSEQFF. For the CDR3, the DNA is TGTGCCAGCGGGTTCAGGGGGAGTGAGCAGTTCTTC.

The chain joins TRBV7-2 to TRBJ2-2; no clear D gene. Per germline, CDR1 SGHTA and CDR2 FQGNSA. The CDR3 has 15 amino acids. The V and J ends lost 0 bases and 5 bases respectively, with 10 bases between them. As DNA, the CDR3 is TGTGCCAGCAGCTTAGCGCCGGTTTCTACCGGGGAGCTGTTTTTT. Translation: CASSLAPVSTGELFF.

CDR3 DNA sequence: TGCAGTGCTAGAGCCGCCGGGACTAGCGTAGAGACCCAGTACTTC. Protein product: CSARAAGTSVETQYF. V and J are TRBV20-1 and TRBJ2-5; 10 positions match TRBD2. Germline CDR1 DFQATT, CDR2 SNEGSKA (reference sequence). The CDR3 is made up of 15 amino acids. V lost 1 base to trimming and J lost 4 bases; unmatched junction nucleotides: 6.

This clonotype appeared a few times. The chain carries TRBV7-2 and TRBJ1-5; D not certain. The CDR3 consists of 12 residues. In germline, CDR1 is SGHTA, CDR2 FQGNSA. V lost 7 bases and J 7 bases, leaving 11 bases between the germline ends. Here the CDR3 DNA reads TGTGCCAGCACCTCGCCCGGCCAGCCCCAGCATTTT. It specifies CASTSPGQPQHF. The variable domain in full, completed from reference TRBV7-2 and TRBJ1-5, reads GAGVSQSPSNKVTEKGKDVELRCDPISGHTALYWYRQSLGQGLEFLIYFQGNSAPDKSGLPSDRFSAERTGGSVSTLTIQRTQQEDSAVYLCASTSPGQPQHFGDGTRLSIL.

The CDR3 here is CASSQARAVAGAQRKFF. CDR3 nucleotide sequence: TGCGCCAGCAGCCAAGCTCGGGCAGTAGCGGGAGCCCAACGGAAGTTCTTC. The V and J genes are TRBV4-3 and TRBJ2-1; 9 bases are a match to TRBD2. The trim removed 1 base at V and 14 bases at J, leaving 18 bases unmatched. The CDR3 is 17 residues long. In germline, CDR1 is LGHNA, CDR2 YSLEER.

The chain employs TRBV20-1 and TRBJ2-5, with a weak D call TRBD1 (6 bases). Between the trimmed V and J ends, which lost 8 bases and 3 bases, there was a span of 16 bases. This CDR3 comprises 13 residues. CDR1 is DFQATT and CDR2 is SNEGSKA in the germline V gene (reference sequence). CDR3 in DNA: TGCAGTCTTGCTTTGGGGGCGGAAGAGACCCAGTACTTC. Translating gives CSLALGAEETQYF.

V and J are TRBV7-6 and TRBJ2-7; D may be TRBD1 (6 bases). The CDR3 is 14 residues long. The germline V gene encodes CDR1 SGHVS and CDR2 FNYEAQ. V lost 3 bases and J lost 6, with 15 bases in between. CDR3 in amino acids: CASSLGTWGGEQYF. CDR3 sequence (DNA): TGTGCCAGCAGCTTGGGGACATGGGGCGGCGAGCAGTACTTC.

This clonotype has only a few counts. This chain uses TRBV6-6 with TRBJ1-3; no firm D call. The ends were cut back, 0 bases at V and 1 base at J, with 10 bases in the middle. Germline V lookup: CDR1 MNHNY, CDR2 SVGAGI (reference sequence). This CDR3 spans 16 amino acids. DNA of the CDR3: TGTGCCAGCAGTTACTCATGGCCTTATTCTGGAAACACCATATATTTT. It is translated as CASSYSWPYSGNTIYF.

DNA of the CDR3: TGTGCCAGTAGTACGTTGGGCAGCTCCCCTGACACTGAAGCTTTCTTT. Translation gives CASSTLGSSPDTEAFF. The chain links TRBV19 to TRBJ1-1, with D uncertain. V was trimmed by 4 bases and J by 3 bases, leaving 18 bases between them. Germline lookup yields CDR1 LNHDA and CDR2 SQIVND (reference sequence). This CDR3 spans 16 amino acids. The full variable domain, rest sourced from reference TRBV19 and TRBJ1-1, is DGGITQSPKYLFRKEGQNVTLSCEQNLNHDAMYWYRQDPGQGLRLIYYSQIVNDFQKGDIAEGYSVSREKKESFPLTVTSAQKNPTAFYLCASSTLGSSPDTEAFFGQGTRLTVV.

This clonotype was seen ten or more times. The CDR3 spells CASSSPGMSFDTQYF. The CDR3 nucleotides are TGTGCCAGCAGCTCCCCCGGAATGAGTTTCGATACGCAGTATTTT. The chain has TRBV7-6 and TRBJ2-3; no clear D gene. Germline V gene sequence: CDR1 SGHVS, CDR2 FNYEAQ. Trimming stripped 4 bases from V and 6 bases from J, with 17 bases between. The CDR3 consists of 15 residues.

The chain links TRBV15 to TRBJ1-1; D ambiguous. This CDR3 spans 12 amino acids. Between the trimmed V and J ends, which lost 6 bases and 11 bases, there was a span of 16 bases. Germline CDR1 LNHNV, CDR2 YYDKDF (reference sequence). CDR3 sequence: CATSDRYWSAFF. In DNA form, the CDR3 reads TGTGCCACCAGTGACCGATATTGGTCGGCTTTCTTT.

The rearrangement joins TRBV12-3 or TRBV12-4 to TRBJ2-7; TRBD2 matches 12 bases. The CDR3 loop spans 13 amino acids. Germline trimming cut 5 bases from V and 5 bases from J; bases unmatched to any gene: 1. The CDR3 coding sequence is TGTGCCAGCAGTAGGACTAGCGGGGACGAGCAGTACTTC. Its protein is CASSRTSGDEQYF.

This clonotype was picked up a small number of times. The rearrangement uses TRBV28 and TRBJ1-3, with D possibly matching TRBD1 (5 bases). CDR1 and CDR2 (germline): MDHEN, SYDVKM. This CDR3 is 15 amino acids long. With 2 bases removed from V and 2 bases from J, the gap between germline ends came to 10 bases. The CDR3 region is CASSLRRDPGNTIYF. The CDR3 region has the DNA TGTGCCAGCAGTTTACGCAGGGACCCTGGAAACACCATATATTTT.

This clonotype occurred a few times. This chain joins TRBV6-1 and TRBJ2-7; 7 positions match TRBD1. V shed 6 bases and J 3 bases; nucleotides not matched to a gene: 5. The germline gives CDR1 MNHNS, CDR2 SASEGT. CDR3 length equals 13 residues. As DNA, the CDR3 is TGTGCCAGCAGAGAGACAGGGTTCTACGAGCAGTACTTC. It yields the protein CASRETGFYEQYF.

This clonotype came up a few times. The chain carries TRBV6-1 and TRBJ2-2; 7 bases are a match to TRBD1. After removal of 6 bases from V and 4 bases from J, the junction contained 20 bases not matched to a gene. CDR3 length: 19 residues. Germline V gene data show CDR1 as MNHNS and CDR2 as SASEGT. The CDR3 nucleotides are TGTGCCAGCAGAACTACCGACCCATACAGGGGCCGTGGCACCGGGGAGCTGTTTTTT. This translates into CASRTTDPYRGRGTGELFF.